This T cell receptor beta chain was sequenced for a study of T cells in Graves' hyperthyroidism and ophthalmopathy (dated by TCRdb to the late 2010s). With regard to the full study: Peripheral blood was sampled at the time of initial diagnosis, prior to any treatment. Once sampling was done, hyperthyroidism patients were given methimazole at a starting dose of 30 mg daily, whereas ophthalmopathy patients were given high-dose intravenous methylprednisolone. In addition, the study compared T-cell repertoires in thyroid tissue and in blood from over 5 Graves' hyperthyroidism patients. The approximately 95 discovery patients were divided at random into training and test sets in a 7:3 ratio. Prospective prediction of ophthalmopathy was tested in an independent validation cohort of approximately 19 hyperthyroidism patients and 15 to 17 patients who later progressed to ophthalmopathy. According to the paper, TCR Vbeta CDR3 sequencing was carried out on over 130 peripheral blood samples, which came from 40 to 45 ophthalmopathy, around 75 hyperthyroidism and about 17 progressor patients. A discovery cohort of approximately 100 patients, approximately 45 with Graves' ophthalmopathy and more than 55 with stable Graves' hyperthyroidism, was used to find distinguishing TCR V-J signatures.

On the study overall, not on this receptor specifically: Most expanded thyroid clonotypes (frequency above 0.001) were also detected in blood, suggesting blood repertoires may reflect thyroid immune responses. A 13 V-J signature model separated ophthalmopathy from stable hyperthyroidism, with approximately 87% sensitivity and 81.08% specificity in cross-validation and 80%/75% in testing. During validation, the model predicted progression to ophthalmopathy a median of approximately 7 months ahead of onset, with more than 55% sensitivity and more than 72% specificity. Sample size was not statistically predetermined, and investigators were not blinded to group allocation.

A patient counted as having stable Graves' hyperthyroidism if no progression to ophthalmopathy occurred over 18 months of follow-up. Hyperthyroidism patients were newly diagnosed, with disease duration under 2 months, and aged 18 to 65 years. The study excluded patients with uncontrolled infections, other autoimmune diseases, pregnancy or lactation. Clinical symptoms, serum thyroxine and TRAb, thyroid ultrasound, and orbital computed tomography formed the basis for the diagnoses. PBMCs were isolated from 10 ml of fresh peripheral blood by Ficoll-Paque density gradient centrifugation. Total RNA was extracted using Trizol reagent, and RNA quality was assessed on an Agilent 2100 Bioanalyzer. TCR beta CDR3 regions were amplified from RNA transcripts. The first round of RT-PCR for the TCR CDR3 was performed with the HTBI primer set and the Qiagen OneStep RT-PCR kit. Libraries were constructed in a second round of multiplex PCR, after which size selection and purification were performed. Paired-end sequencing of the libraries was performed with 100 bp reads on an Illumina HiSeq2000. The paper's data handling went like this. SOAPnuke was used to process the raw data, throwing out any read that contained adapters or uncalled bases, had a mean Phred below 15, or lacked an exact constant-primer or identifier match. High-quality paired reads were merged using COPE v1.2.5, and each unique nucleotide sequence was defined as a clonotype. MiTCR v1.1 was used to align clonotypes to the IMGT TRBV, TRBD and TRBJ reference segments. The analysis included only V-J combinations with a frequency above 0.0001, which together covered approximately 99% of the repertoires. The TCS score was defined as F50 (clonal expansion) divided by E x V (chaos), with BLOSUM62-based TCRdist calculated between CDR3 peptides within each V-J. Welch's t-statistics and random forest reduced fewer than 550 V-J features to under 15, which were used in a naive Bayes classifier (R e1071). TCRdb reprocessing: public reads trimmed at Q25 with fastp, clones called with MiXCR, in-frame beta chains kept. Each record represents a unique CDR3 protein, reported with the most common genes and DNA among its rows. These V and J calls originate from TCRdb's pipeline instead of the authors' own analysis. This sample lists around 350,000 distinct CDR3 sequences; approximately 13% were detected once. About 9.1% of the sample belongs to the ten largest clones.

Taken from cysteine to phenylalanine, the CDR3 has 14 residues. Only CDR3 DNA is held: 42 bases, read in frame from base 1. The germline V gene sets CDR1 to MDHEN and CDR2 to SYDVKM. Trimming costs V 2 bases and J 0 bases, and their ends lie 6 bases apart. Remarks on this clonotype: Its antigen remains unidentified. No base quality information exists; no much larger clone differs at one position.

The source material was blood. The receptor was derived from a woman aged 18-29 years with Graves' hyperthyroidism. The rearrangement combines TRBV28 with TRBJ2-3; no D gene can be assigned with confidence. The DNA reads as follows: TGTGCCAGCAGTTTAACTACTAGCACAGATACGCAGTATTTT. This codes for CASSLTTSTDTQYF. When the CDR3 is completed using the reference TRBV28 and TRBJ2-3 genes on either side, the full variable domain is DVKVTQSSRYLVKRTGEKVFLECVQDMDHENMFWYRQDPGLGLRLIYFSYDVKMKEKGDIPEGYSVSREKKERFSLILESASTNQTSMYLCASSLTTSTDTQYFGPGTRLTVL.